The next 20 T cell receptor beta chains were all read from a single sample in a study of Ad26.COV2.S vaccination and SARS-CoV-2 variants. Some clones are missing from TCRdb's copy, which holds only in-frame ones; the method was immunoSEQ multiplex PCR. This table has around 450,000 clones, 89% appearing once. As to treatment: around 19 received Ad26.COV2.S at low or high dose, single or two shots; roughly 5 received placebo; per-sample allocation not given. After the first vaccine or placebo injection, samples were drawn on day 63. The sequenced sample was peripheral blood, obtained in a trial of Ad26.COV2.S vaccine versus placebo. Receptor source: a person aged 18-65 years who received the Ad26.COV2.S COVID-19 vaccine or a placebo.

The V gene is TRBV6-2 or TRBV6-3, the J gene TRBJ2-1; D remains ambiguous. Trimming took off 2 bases at V and 6 bases at J, with 14 bases between the two ends. This CDR3 has 15 residues. Germline CDR1 and CDR2: MNHEY and SVGEGT. This CDR3 reads CASSYRSASGNEQFF. In DNA form, the CDR3 reads TGTGCCAGCAGTTACCGAAGCGCTTCGGGCAATGAGCAGTTCTTC.

This chain uses TRBV5-6 with TRBJ2-1; D unclear. V was shortened by 0 bases and J by 4 bases, with 11 bases between the two germline ends. The CDR3 totals 15 residues. Per germline, CDR1 SGHDT and CDR2 YYEEEE. The DNA for the CDR3 is TGTGCCAGCAGCTTGGTACTCAACCAATACAATGAGCAGTTCTTC. The encoded protein is CASSLVLNQYNEQFF.

The rearrangement joins TRBV10-3 to TRBJ2-3; 10 nucleotides match TRBD2. CDR1 is ENHRY, CDR2 SYGVKD, per germline. The V segment lost 3 bases and the J segment 2 bases; nucleotides outside the gene matches: 5. The CDR3 sequence is 16 residues long. In nucleotides, the CDR3 is TGTGCCATCAGTGACTTAGCGGGGGGTGCCACAGATACGCAGTATTTT. It is translated as CAISDLAGGATDTQYF.

This clone was found a few times. This rearrangement joins TRBV25-1 to TRBJ1-1, with a tentative D call TRBD1 (5 bases). The CDR3 spans 13 residues. Trimming took 9 bases from V and 0 from J, leaving 11 bases between them. CDR1 and CDR2 from the germline V gene are MGHDK and SYGVNS. This chain's CDR3 is CASRGGMNTEAFF. CDR3 DNA: TGTGCCAGTCGGGGCGGTATGAACACTGAAGCTTTCTTT.

The V gene is TRBV27, the J gene TRBJ2-5, with TRBD2 matching 10 bases. After removal of 6 bases from V and 4 bases from J, the junction contained 14 bases not matched to a gene. CDR3 size: 17 residues. CDR1 is MNHEY and CDR2 is SMNVEV in the germline V gene (reference sequence). The CDR3 spells CASSPGRSGGALETQYF. The CDR3 nucleotides are TGTGCCAGCAGCCCCGGGAGAAGCGGGGGGGCGTTAGAGACCCAGTACTTC.

J is TRBJ2-3 and V is TRBV5-5; possible D gene TRBD1, 6 bases. Germline V gene data show CDR1 as SGHKS and CDR2 as YYEKEE (reference sequence). The CDR3 has 16 residues. Trimming shortened V by 0 bases and J by 2 bases, and 13 bases separated the two germline ends. The CDR3 sequence is CASSLVGGPYTDTQYF. As DNA, the CDR3 is TGTGCCAGCAGCTTGGTTGGGGGCCCGTACACAGATACGCAGTATTTT.

The chain recombines TRBV6-5 with TRBJ2-1; TRBD1 agrees at 10 bases. From germline, CDR1 is MNHEY and CDR2 SVGAGI. The CDR3 loop spans 15 amino acids. Trimming removed 4 bases from V and 13 bases from J; junction bases left unmatched: 13. This CDR3 is CASSSRDRGSYPQFF. The DNA of the CDR3 is TGTGCCAGCAGTTCCCGGGACAGGGGATCGTACCCCCAGTTCTTC.

CDR3 in amino acids: CASSQRQEINYGYTF. The CDR3 bases are TGTGCCAGCAGCCAAAGACAGGAGATAAACTATGGCTACACCTTC. The chain couples TRBV5-5 to TRBJ1-2; D is possibly TRBD1 (6 bases). This CDR3 region has 15 residues. The ends were cut back, 4 bases at V and 2 bases at J, with 15 bases in the middle. Germline loops: CDR1 SGHKS, CDR2 YYEKEE (reference sequence).

The V call is TRBV28, the J call TRBJ1-5; D is undetermined. CDR3 size: 14 residues. CDR1 and CDR2 from the germline V gene are MDHEN and SYDVKM. Trimming pared 1 base from V and 4 bases from J, leaving 8 bases between. In nucleotides, the CDR3 is TGTGCCAGCAGTTTATTGCGTGAAAATCAGCCCCAGCATTTT. It is translated as CASSLLRENQPQHF.

The rearrangement uses TRBV5-1 and TRBJ1-4, with D hard to call. V was pared by 3 bases and J by 5 bases, with 14 bases between. The CDR3 has 15 residues. The germline V gene has CDR1 SGHRS and CDR2 YFSETQ. DNA for the CDR3: TGCGCCAGCAGCTCGTCCAGTCGGGCGAATGAAAAACTGTTTTTT. Translated: CASSSSSRANEKLFF.

The V gene is TRBV6-5, the J gene TRBJ2-5; D unresolved. The germline CDR1 and CDR2 sequences are MNHEY and SVGAGI. The CDR3 length is 12 residues. Between the trimmed V and J ends, which lost 5 bases and 3 bases, there was a span of 7 bases. In nucleotides, the CDR3 is TGTGCCAGCAGTCGAACTAAAGAGACCCAGTACTTC. Its protein is CASSRTKETQYF.

This clone was seen more than once but under ten times. The chain recombines TRBV6-1 with TRBJ1-2; D call uncertain. Per the germline V gene, CDR1 is MNHNS and CDR2 is SASEGT. This CDR3 is 13 amino acids long. Trimming took 2 bases from V and 5 from J, leaving 9 bases between them. The CDR3 reads CASSELRSYGYTF. The CDR3 nucleotides are TGTGCCAGCAGTGAACTCCGGAGTTATGGCTACACCTTC.

The chain joins TRBV19 to TRBJ2-2, with unresolved D. CDR1 is LNHDA and CDR2 is SQIVND in the germline V gene (reference sequence). The CDR3 is 11 residues long. Trimming left V 7 bases short and J 5 bases short, with 5 bases between. DNA for the CDR3: TGTGCCAGTACGTCAACCGGGGAGCTGTTTTTT. This gives the protein CASTSTGELFF.

V is TRBV3-1 (or the pseudogene TRBV3-2) and J is TRBJ2-1, with TRBD2 identical over 15 bases. The CDR3 has 17 residues. J lost 7 bases, V lost 1 base, and 5 bases had no gene match. The V gene's germline CDR1 is LGHDT and CDR2 YNNKEL (reference sequence). The CDR3 here is CASSQGTSGREINEQFF. Here the CDR3 DNA reads TGTGCCAGCAGCCAAGGGACTAGCGGGAGGGAGATAAATGAGCAGTTCTTC.

The chain combines TRBV7-9 with TRBJ2-6; D remains ambiguous. This CDR3 spans 16 amino acids. Germline V gene sequence: CDR1 SEHNR, CDR2 FQNEAQ (reference sequence). Trimming took 4 bases from V and 0 from J, leaving 10 bases between them. CDR3 residues: CASSSPPNSGANVLTF. In DNA form, the CDR3 reads TGTGCCAGCAGCTCTCCCCCAAACTCTGGGGCCAACGTCCTGACTTTC.

This clone was counted a single time. This rearrangement joins TRBV4-2 to TRBJ1-1; the D gene is possibly TRBD1 (5 bases). The germline V gene encodes CDR1 LGHNA and CDR2 YNFKEQ. Trimming removed 1 base at V and 6 bases at J, with 9 bases between. The CDR3 consists of 13 residues. The CDR3 protein is CASSQAPGAEAFF. The CDR3 nucleotides read TGTGCCAGCAGCCAAGCCCCGGGGGCTGAAGCTTTCTTT.

The chain recombines TRBV20-1 with TRBJ1-2; D ambiguous. The V end lost 3 bases, the J end lost 6 bases, and 14 bases lay between the germline ends. Germline-derived CDR1 and CDR2 are DFQATT and SNEGSKA (reference sequence). The CDR3 runs 13 residues. Written as DNA, the CDR3 is TGCAGTGCTAGTGGATCCCGGTCTCATGGCTACACCTTC. This encodes CSASGSRSHGYTF.

The rearrangement uses TRBV13 and TRBJ1-1; TRBD1 might be the D (6 bases). Germline V CDR1 and CDR2: PRHDT, FYEKMQ (reference sequence). This CDR3 is 14 amino acids long. The V and J ends lost 2 bases and 5 bases respectively, with 12 bases between them. CDR3 sequence (DNA): TGTGCCAGCAGCTTACTCAGGGGAGGAACTGAAGCTTTCTTT. This translates into CASSLLRGGTEAFF.

This chain joins TRBV27 and TRBJ1-1; D gene ambiguous. This CDR3 spans 13 amino acids. Germline loops: CDR1 MNHEY, CDR2 SMNVEV (reference sequence). Trimming took off 6 bases at V and 1 base at J, with 9 bases between the two ends. The CDR3 loop reads CASSPAWNTEAFF. CDR3 nucleotides: TGTGCCAGCAGCCCGGCATGGAACACTGAAGCTTTCTTT.

The chain is built from TRBV28 and TRBJ1-2; D call uncertain. Germline CDR1 is MDHEN and CDR2 is SYDVKM. Trimming shortened V by 3 bases and J by 8 bases, and 16 bases separated the two germline ends. The CDR3 consists of 14 residues. Here the CDR3 reads CASSLSGQLDGYTF. As DNA, the CDR3 is TGTGCCAGCAGTTTGAGCGGGCAGTTGGACGGCTACACCTTC.